This is a list of T cell receptor beta chains from one sample in a study of blood T cell repertoires in COVID-19. Assay used: immunoSEQ multiplex PCR; TCRdb lists only in-frame clones, some missing. The table records tens of thousands of clones, 84% of them present only once. Sequences were obtained from peripheral blood. Receptors originate from a human donor in a cohort sampled during active COVID-19. CDR3s include the opening cysteine and the closing phenylalanine or tryptophan. A D gene is named only where the DNA matches it firmly. Some rows mark clone size as missing; the rest say once, few, many or name a class of expanded clone.

d_call: -
v_call: TRBV6-6
clone_size: once
j_call: TRBJ2-5
cdr3_nt: TGTGCCAGCAGAAAGACAGCAAAACAAGAGACCCAGTACTTC
cdr3_aa: CASRKTAKQETQYF

d_call: -
v_call: TRBV4-3
clone_size: -
j_call: TRBJ1-2
cdr3_nt: TGCGCCAGCAGCCAATCGGACGGGGTGCTTAGTGGCTACACCTTC
cdr3_aa: CASSQSDGVLSGYTF

d_call: -
v_call: TRBV5-6
clone_size: -
j_call: TRBJ2-6
cdr3_nt: TGTGCCAGCAGCCCTTACACGGGGTCTGGGGCCAACGTCCTGACTTTC
cdr3_aa: CASSPYTGSGANVLTF

d_call: TRBD2
v_call: TRBV28
clone_size: -
j_call: TRBJ2-7
cdr3_nt: TGTGCCAGCAGTTTCCCCACCACTAGCGGGAGCCGGGACGAGCAGTACTTC
cdr3_aa: CASSFPTTSGSRDEQYF

d_call: TRBD1
v_call: TRBV19
clone_size: -
j_call: TRBJ2-1
cdr3_nt: TGTGCCAGTAGTAATACAAGGGGGCCCTACAATGAGCAGTTCTTC
cdr3_aa: CASSNTRGPYNEQFF

d_call: -
v_call: TRBV18
clone_size: -
j_call: TRBJ2-5
cdr3_nt: TGTGCCAGCTCACGGGACATACAAGAGACCCAGTACTTC
cdr3_aa: CASSRDIQETQYF

d_call: TRBD1
v_call: TRBV18
clone_size: -
j_call: TRBJ1-4
cdr3_nt: TGTGCCAGCTCACCCAACCCGGCAGGGGGTGGAAATGAAAAACTGTTTTTT
cdr3_aa: CASSPNPAGGGNEKLFF

d_call: -
v_call: TRBV4-3
clone_size: -
j_call: TRBJ2-6
cdr3_nt: TGCGCCAGCAGCCAAGGGACAGGGGCCAACGTCCTGACTTTC
cdr3_aa: CASSQGTGANVLTF

d_call: -
v_call: TRBV19
clone_size: -
j_call: TRBJ1-6
cdr3_nt: TGTGCCAGTAGTAACGACAGGACACGCCATAATTCACCCCTCCACTTT
cdr3_aa: CASSNDRTRHNSPLHF

d_call: -
v_call: TRBV27
clone_size: -
j_call: TRBJ1-2
cdr3_nt: TGTGCCAGCAGCCTCACTCCCTACAGGGTCGGTGGCTACACCTTC
cdr3_aa: CASSLTPYRVGGYTF

d_call: -
v_call: TRBV19
clone_size: -
j_call: TRBJ1-5
cdr3_nt: TGTGCCAGTTATCCGCCCCAGCATTTT
cdr3_aa: CASYPPQHF

d_call: -
v_call: TRBV5-6
clone_size: -
j_call: TRBJ1-2
cdr3_nt: TGTGCCAGCAGCCCAAAAGACAGGTTTCAGTATGGCTACACCTTC
cdr3_aa: CASSPKDRFQYGYTF

d_call: -
v_call: TRBV21-1
clone_size: -
j_call: TRBJ1-5
cdr3_nt: TGTGCCAGCAGCAAAGAAAGGAGACAGGAGGCCCGGTGGGATCAGCCCCAGCATTTT
cdr3_aa: CASSKERRQEARWDQPQHF

d_call: -
v_call: TRBV5-6
clone_size: -
j_call: TRBJ1-2
cdr3_nt: TGTGCCAGCAGCTTCCAGTATGGCTACACCTTC
cdr3_aa: CASSFQYGYTF

d_call: -
v_call: TRBV7-2
clone_size: -
j_call: TRBJ2-4
cdr3_nt: TGTGCCAGCAGCTTGGAGGGGGCTCTGGCCAAAAACATTCAGTACTTC
cdr3_aa: CASSLEGALAKNIQYF

d_call: -
v_call: TRBV4-2
clone_size: -
j_call: TRBJ2-7
cdr3_nt: TGTGCCAGCAGCCAGGGGTTCGGAGGGGCTGGGGCCTACGAGCAGTACTTC
cdr3_aa: CASSQGFGGAGAYEQYF

d_call: -
v_call: TRBV7-9
clone_size: -
j_call: TRBJ2-2
cdr3_nt: TGTGCCAGCAGCTTAGCGCAGGGGAACACCGGGGAGCTGTTTTTT
cdr3_aa: CASSLAQGNTGELFF

d_call: -
v_call: TRBV27
clone_size: -
j_call: TRBJ2-1
cdr3_nt: TGTGCCAGCAGTTCGATGGAGCGGCACAATGAGCAGTTCTTC
cdr3_aa: CASSSMERHNEQFF

d_call: TRBD1
v_call: TRBV27
clone_size: -
j_call: TRBJ1-2
cdr3_nt: TGTGCCAGCAGTCTCCTGACAGGGACGGGCTATGGCTACACCTTC
cdr3_aa: CASSLLTGTGYGYTF

d_call: TRBD2
v_call: TRBV3-1/TRBV3-2
clone_size: -
j_call: TRBJ2-7
cdr3_nt: TGTGCCAGCAGCCAATCAAGGACTAGGAGGTTTGGCGAGCAGTACTTC
cdr3_aa: CASSQSRTRRFGEQYF

d_call: -
v_call: TRBV7-2
clone_size: -
j_call: TRBJ2-1
cdr3_nt: TGTGCCAGCAGCTTACAGGCAAATGAGCAGTTCTTC
cdr3_aa: CASSLQANEQFF

d_call: -
v_call: TRBV21-1
clone_size: -
j_call: TRBJ1-5
cdr3_nt: TGTGCCAGCAGCACCAGGGGGCCGAGGGAAAGGGGACAACAGCCCCAGCATTTT
cdr3_aa: CASSTRGPRERGQQPQHF

d_call: -
v_call: TRBV20-1
clone_size: -
j_call: TRBJ1-4
cdr3_nt: TGCAGTGCTAGTAGCGTCAGGGCGCTGACTAGAACTAATGAAAAACTGTTTTTT
cdr3_aa: CSASSVRALTRTNEKLFF

d_call: -
v_call: TRBV7-5
clone_size: -
j_call: TRBJ1-3
cdr3_nt: TGTGTCAGAAGCCCACACCGGGTCTCGCCGAATTCTGGAAACACCATATATTTT
cdr3_aa: CVRSPHRVSPNSGNTIYF

d_call: -
v_call: TRBV5-6
clone_size: once
j_call: TRBJ2-6
cdr3_nt: TGTGCCAGCAGCGGAGGGACCCCCCACGTCCTGACTTTC
cdr3_aa: CASSGGTPHVLTF

d_call: TRBD1
v_call: TRBV4-2
clone_size: -
j_call: TRBJ2-7
cdr3_nt: TGTGCCAGCAGCCAAGATTGGACAGGGCGGGATTCCGAGCAGTACTTC
cdr3_aa: CASSQDWTGRDSEQYF

d_call: -
v_call: TRBV5-4
clone_size: -
j_call: TRBJ2-5
cdr3_nt: TGTGCCAGCAGCTACAGGGATGCGGAGACCCAGTACTTC
cdr3_aa: CASSYRDAETQYF

d_call: -
v_call: TRBV7-9
clone_size: -
j_call: TRBJ1-6
cdr3_nt: TGTGCCAGCAGCGGATGGGACTCCGTGGGGTCACCCCTCCACTTT
cdr3_aa: CASSGWDSVGSPLHF

d_call: -
v_call: TRBV7-3
clone_size: -
j_call: TRBJ1-1
cdr3_nt: TGTGCCAGCAGCCAAAGTGTCGGGAACACTGAAGCTTTCTTT
cdr3_aa: CASSQSVGNTEAFF

d_call: TRBD1
v_call: TRBV5-1
clone_size: -
j_call: TRBJ1-2
cdr3_nt: TGCGCCAGCAGCTCGGACAGGCGAGACTATGGCTACACCTTC
cdr3_aa: CASSSDRRDYGYTF

d_call: -
v_call: TRBV29-1
clone_size: -
j_call: TRBJ1-1
cdr3_nt: TGCAGCGTTACAGGGAGGAACACTGAAGCTTTCTTT
cdr3_aa: CSVTGRNTEAFF

d_call: TRBD2
v_call: TRBV5-1
clone_size: -
j_call: TRBJ2-7
cdr3_nt: TGCGCCAGCAGCTTGGCTGGGACTACCTACGAGCAGTACTTC
cdr3_aa: CASSLAGTTYEQYF

d_call: -
v_call: TRBV18
clone_size: -
j_call: TRBJ2-7
cdr3_nt: TGTGCCAGCTCACGTATGGGCGCCTTCTCCTACGAGCAGTACTTC
cdr3_aa: CASSRMGAFSYEQYF

d_call: -
v_call: TRBV5-6
clone_size: -
j_call: TRBJ2-7
cdr3_nt: TGTGCCAGCAGCACAGGAATATTGGGCCGATCAAACTCCTACGAGCAGTACTTC
cdr3_aa: CASSTGILGRSNSYEQYF